The 3 T cell receptor beta chains reported below all come from one sample, sequenced in a study of shared T cell receptors in the human thymus (TCRdb year 2021). The library was obtained by the immunoSEQ multiplex PCR assay. Held by TCRdb, this immuneACCESS table contains in-frame sequences only and omits some clones. Under half of the omission traces to an unresolved V gene where checked; the cause of the rest is unknown. Counted in this sample were hundreds of thousands of clones; approximately 95% of them appeared once. The top ten clonotypes cover roughly 0.02% of the sample. Sequenced material: thymocytes. The receptor set was obtained from a human donor.

V is TRBV28 and J is TRBJ1-2; unclear D gene. Germline V CDR1 and CDR2: MDHEN, SYDVKM. This CDR3 region has 15 residues. Trimming removed 5 bases at V and 8 bases at J, with 21 bases between. This CDR3 is CASSLPPRRVGGYTF. The CDR3 DNA is TGTGCCAGCAGTCTCCCCCCCAGACGGGTGGGGGGCTACACCTTC.

The chain is built from TRBV7-6 and TRBJ1-5, with a weak D call TRBD1 (5 bases). The CDR3 has 14 residues. The germline gives CDR1 SGHVS, CDR2 FNYEAQ. V lost 4 bases to trimming and J lost 0 bases, with 7 bases between them. CDR3 nucleotides: TGTGCCAGCAGCTACAGGCATAGCAATCAGCCCCAGCATTTT. This sequence encodes CASSYRHSNQPQHF.

Turning to this clone: This specimen includes other DNA sequences encoding the same CDR3. This chain links TRBV27 with TRBJ1-2, with D maybe TRBD1 (5 bases). CDR3 size: 13 residues. Deletions cut 6 bases from V and 6 bases from J, with 14 bases between. Germline-derived CDR1 and CDR2 are MNHEY and SMNVEV (reference sequence). The CDR3 loop is CASSPRGLDGYTF. Written as DNA, the CDR3 is TGTGCCAGCAGCCCAAGGGGTCTGGATGGCTACACCTTC.